This section outlines one T cell receptor beta chain sequence together with its context. Its antigen is unknown. Some clones are missing from TCRdb's copy, which holds only in-frame ones; the method was immunoSEQ multiplex PCR. This sample yields around 1.1 million clones, of which around 78% are seen a single time; roughly 0.57% belongs to the top ten. The sample belongs to a study of shared clonotypes between healthy human individuals. Broader study findings: Few donors limited the genetic and exposure-history diversity represented.

This CDR3 has 14 residues. Germline values: CDR1 SNHLY, CDR2 FYNNEI. V dropped 6 bases and J dropped 0 bases, with 9 bases sitting between them. V is TRBV2 and J is TRBJ1-3; maybe TRBD1 (5 bases). The sample taken for sequencing was memory CD4+ T cells from PBMCs. Stated subset: CD45RA-negative fraction. The receptor comes from a man between 18 and 35 years old in good health. Some clones in this sample may be carry-over from other donors' samples. As DNA, the CDR3 is TGTGCCAGCAGGGCGGACAACTCTGGAAACACCATATATTTT. Translated, it gives CASRADNSGNTIYF.